The rows below give T cell receptor beta chains drawn from one sample of a study of blood T cell repertoires in COVID-19. Generated by immunoSEQ multiplex PCR, the TCRdb table keeps only in-frame clones and is missing some. The data show some 280,000 clones, roughly 89% seen once. The sample was peripheral blood. These TCRs come from a middle-aged woman who had recovered from COVID-19. CDR3s include the opening cysteine and the closing phenylalanine or tryptophan. The order of the fields is V gene, clone size, D gene, CDR3 length, J gene, CDR3 protein, CDR3 DNA. D genes are given only for firm matches. For some rows the clone size is stated as once, few or many, or as a class when expanded; others skip it.

TRBV18,NA,TRBD1,19,TRBJ1-2,CASSPFTLGTTGETYGYTF,TGTGCCAGCTCACCTTTCACTCTTGGCACGACAGGGGAAACCTATGGCTACACCTTC
TRBV5-6,NA,NA,16,TRBJ2-2,CASSLVLGGHTGELFF,TGTGCCAGCAGCTTGGTTCTGGGCGGGCACACCGGGGAGCTGTTTTTT
TRBV7-2,NA,TRBD2,14,TRBJ2-2,CASSLAGRVEELFF,TGTGCCAGCAGCTTAGCCGGGAGGGTGGAGGAGCTGTTTTTT
TRBV11-3,NA,TRBD2,14,TRBJ2-1,CASSLEREWDEQFF,TGTGCCAGCAGCTTAGAGCGGGAGTGGGATGAGCAGTTCTTC
TRBV5-8,NA,TRBD1,19,TRBJ2-3,CASSFSIHTGQGGTDTQYF,TGTGCCAGCAGCTTCAGCATTCACACGGGACAGGGAGGCACAGATACGCAGTATTTT
TRBV5-4,NA,TRBD2,15,TRBJ2-1,CASSLRRLALGEQFF,TGTGCCAGCAGCTTGAGGCGACTAGCGCTTGGTGAGCAGTTCTTC
TRBV5-5,NA,NA,15,TRBJ1-2,CASSLSTASNYGYTF,TGTGCCAGCAGCTTGTCGACTGCTTCTAACTATGGCTACACCTTC
TRBV19,NA,NA,15,TRBJ2-3,CASSRSGDLTDTQYF,TGTGCCAGTAGTAGATCAGGGGACCTCACAGATACGCAGTATTTT
TRBV30,NA,TRBD2,14,TRBJ2-2,CAWRLAGNTGELFF,TGTGCCTGGAGACTAGCGGGGAACACCGGGGAGCTGTTTTTT
TRBV24-1,NA,TRBD1,16,TRBJ2-5,CATSDGMDRAGETQYF,TGTGCCACCAGTGATGGGATGGACAGGGCCGGAGAGACCCAGTACTTC
TRBV7-3,NA,NA,16,TRBJ1-1,CASSLQPGTLNTEAFF,TGTGCCAGCAGCCTCCAACCCGGGACACTGAACACTGAAGCTTTCTTT
TRBV7-2,NA,TRBD2,16,TRBJ2-1,CASSSALAGDGNEQFF,TGTGCCAGCAGCTCCGCCCTAGCGGGAGACGGGAATGAGCAGTTCTTC
TRBV2,NA,TRBD1,13,TRBJ2-5,CASGQGITETQYF,TGTGCCAGCGGACAGGGGATAACAGAGACCCAGTACTTC
TRBV10-3,once,TRBD2,16,TRBJ2-2,CAISESTGLAGEELFF,TGTGCCATCAGTGAGTCGACGGGACTAGCGGGAGAGGAGCTGTTTTTT
TRBV19,NA,TRBD1,16,TRBJ2-1,CASRSGQGAAYNEQFF,TGTGCCAGTAGATCCGGACAGGGGGCAGCCTACAATGAGCAGTTCTTC
TRBV2,once,NA,14,TRBJ2-3,CASNPLGGPDTQYF,TGTGCCAGCAACCCCCTGGGGGGTCCAGATACGCAGTATTTT
TRBV19,NA,NA,15,TRBJ1-5,CASSGGGGSNQPQHF,TGTGCCAGTAGTGGGGGGGGAGGGAGCAATCAGCCCCAGCATTTT